This T cell receptor beta chain was sequenced for a study of T cells after posttransplantation cyclophosphamide. A note on this clone: What it recognizes is unknown.

Repertoires were generated with immunoSEQ multiplex PCR, while TCRdb's copy carries only in-frame clones and drops some. The table shows roughly 10,000 clones, with around 81% occurring only once. Germline V gives CDR1 MNHEY, CDR2 SMNVEV (reference sequence). V lost 5 bases and J lost 1, with 14 bases in between. The CDR3 is made up of 15 amino acids. Treatment was busulfan-fludarabine conditioning, a marrow graft, and cyclophosphamide on days +3 and +4. The study's findings and limits: Skin or GI-infiltrating T cells shared few TRB sequences with blood. Later post-transplant blood repertoires were often dominated by donor CD8+ memory clones. Recipient CMV seropositivity and CMV reactivation strongly tracked TRB clonality.

The sample consisted of PBMCs, taken 1,700 to 2,000 days after allogeneic stem cell transplant with posttransplant cyclophosphamide. The V call is TRBV27, the J call TRBJ1-1, with D perhaps TRBD1 (6 bases). This receptor was identified in a female patient in her fifties or sixties who received an allogeneic stem cell transplant from a related donor, was CMV-positive, and had no GVHD. Some T cells may originate from the graft donor. Written as DNA, the CDR3 is TGTGCCAGCAGTCGATCCAGGGGACCGAACACTGAAGCTTTCTTT. Its protein product is CASSRSRGPNTEAFF.